The 12 T cell receptor beta chains below come from one sample, sequenced in a study of PD-L1 blockade in urothelial cancer (dated by TCRdb to about 2017). Library method: the immunoSEQ multiplex PCR assay. Entries here come from immuneACCESS through TCRdb and include only in-frame sequences with V and J called. Some clones fail to appear in such tables; in the studies checked, an unresolved V gene covers under half of the shortfall, and the cause of the remainder is unknown. The sample yields 44,000 or so clones; 88% were counted once. The top ten constitute about 4.2% of the sample. Material: PBMCs, obtained around atezolizumab (anti-PD-L1) treatment. The receptors come from an older man with urothelial cancer.

V gene TRBV10-1 combines with J gene TRBJ2-2, with a weak D call TRBD1 (6 bases). The V end lost 5 bases, the J end lost 4 bases, and 11 bases lay between the germline ends. Germline-derived CDR1 and CDR2 are WNHNN and SYGVQD (reference sequence). This CDR3 has 14 amino acids. The CDR3 DNA is TGCGCCAGCAGTTTTCAACAGGGCACCGGGGAGCTGTTTTTT. Its translation is CASSFQQGTGELFF.

The rearrangement joins TRBV7-2 to TRBJ2-3; possibly TRBD1 for D (5 bases). Germline lookup yields CDR1 SGHTA and CDR2 FQGNSA. With 5 bases removed from V and 10 bases from J, the gap between germline ends came to 13 bases. This CDR3 comprises 12 residues. Here the CDR3 reads CASSLQGVAQYF. CDR3 in DNA: TGTGCCAGCAGCCTCCAGGGTGTTGCGCAGTATTTT.

The chain links TRBV5-1 to TRBJ2-7; D might be TRBD1 (5 bases). Trimming removed 1 base at V and 4 bases at J, with 12 bases between. Germline V gene sequence: CDR1 SGHRS, CDR2 YFSETQ. The CDR3 covers 14 residues. The CDR3 loop reads CASSLSDRIYEQYF. CDR3 nucleotide sequence: TGCGCCAGCAGCTTGTCTGACAGAATATACGAGCAGTACTTC.

This chain connects TRBV19 to TRBJ1-4, with 12 bases that match TRBD1. The trim removed 7 bases at V and 6 bases at J, leaving 12 bases unmatched. Germline assignment: CDR1 LNHDA and CDR2 SQIVND (reference sequence). This CDR3 is 17 amino acids long. CDR3 nucleotides: TGTGCCAGTAACAGCCCGGGACAGGGGGCAGAAGATGAAAAACTGTTTTTT. It codes for CASNSPGQGAEDEKLFF.

The V gene is TRBV7-9, the J gene TRBJ2-1; 8 bases line up with TRBD1. This CDR3 is 15 amino acids long. V was clipped by 0 bases and J by 8 bases; unmatched bases: 6. Per the germline V gene, CDR1 is SEHNR and CDR2 is FQNEAQ (reference sequence). CDR3 in amino acids: CASSLARDRYDEQFF. In DNA form, the CDR3 reads TGTGCCAGCAGCTTAGCCCGGGACAGGTATGATGAGCAGTTCTTC.

This chain connects TRBV14 to TRBJ1-3, with no clear D. The germline CDR1 and CDR2 sequences are SGHDN and FVKESK. The CDR3 totals 16 residues. V shed 0 bases and J shed 1 base, with 10 bases lying between them. The CDR3 reads CASSQDLRTSGNTIYF. The CDR3 DNA reads as TGTGCCAGCAGCCAAGATCTGCGTACGTCTGGAAACACCATATATTTT. The full variable domain, in which reference TRBV14 and TRBJ1-3 provide the parts outside the CDR3, is EAGVTQFPSHSVIEKGQTVTLRCDPISGHDNLYWYRRVMGKEIKFLLHFVKESKQDESGMPNNRFLAERTGGTYSTLKVQPAELEDSGVYFCASSQDLRTSGNTIYFGEGSWLTVV.

Only one count was recorded for this clone. The chain recombines TRBV5-4 with TRBJ2-2, with 10 bases matching TRBD2. V gave up 4 bases and J gave up 4 bases; unmatched junction bases: 7. The CDR3 loop spans 16 amino acids. CDR1 is SGHNT and CDR2 is YYREEE in the germline V gene (reference sequence). This CDR3 is CASSPLAGVSTGELFF. The CDR3 nucleotides are TGTGCCAGCAGCCCGCTAGCGGGAGTGAGCACCGGGGAGCTGTTTTTT.

CDR3 nucleotide sequence: TGCGCCAGCACCAGGGACACTGAAGCTTTCTTT. It yields the protein CASTRDTEAFF. The rearrangement joins TRBV4-1 to TRBJ1-1, with D maybe TRBD1 (5 bases). CDR1 is MGHRA, CDR2 YSYEKL, per germline. CDR3 size: 11 residues. The V end lost 7 bases, the J end lost 3 bases, and 6 bases lay between the germline ends.

The gene calls are TRBV27 and TRBJ2-3; D unresolved. Germline lookup yields CDR1 MNHEY and CDR2 SMNVEV (reference sequence). V lost 4 bases and J 1 base, leaving 12 bases between the germline ends. The CDR3 runs 15 residues. This CDR3 reads CASSSSHGGTDTQYF. In DNA, the CDR3 is TGTGCCAGCAGTTCCTCCCACGGTGGCACAGATACGCAGTATTTT.

CDR3 protein: CASSPGQGTGELFF. The CDR3 DNA reads TGTGCCAGCTCGCCGGGACAGGGCACCGGGGAGCTGTTTTTT. This rearrangement joins TRBV18 to TRBJ2-2; 9 nucleotides agree with TRBD1. The CDR3 contains 14 residues. Losses at the gene ends were 6 bases for V and 4 bases for J; bases not matched to a gene: 3. Germline CDR1 KGHSH, CDR2 LQKENI.

The chain is built from TRBV6-5 and TRBJ2-4, with TRBD2 identical over 9 bases. The CDR3 length is 14 residues. J gave up 8 bases and V 5 bases, and 7 bases lay outside the gene matches. Germline loops: CDR1 MNHEY, CDR2 SVGAGI. The CDR3 reads CASSRLAGVHIQYF. The CDR3 DNA reads TGTGCCAGCAGTCGGTTAGCGGGAGTTCACATTCAGTACTTC.

The J gene is TRBJ2-1, the V gene TRBV27; the D gene is possibly TRBD2 (6 bases). CDR1 and CDR2 (germline): MNHEY, SMNVEV (reference sequence). V lost 6 bases and J 7 bases, leaving 19 bases between the germline ends. The CDR3 runs to 15 residues. CDR3 loop: CASSRLDNRGNEQFF. In nucleotides, the CDR3 is TGTGCCAGCAGCCGCCTAGACAACCGGGGGAATGAGCAGTTCTTC.